The present TCR beta chain was sequenced within a study of regulatory T cells in long-lasting Graves disease. The time point was: persistent/refractory GD, antithyroid drugs over 5 years with positive TRAb. PBMCs were the source of the RNA used for TCR sequencing. Staff drew around 8.6 milliliters of peripheral blood into EDTA tubes. General study points: Lower TCR diversity characterized persistent Graves' patients relative to newly diagnosed patients.

In its sample, this clonotype was seen a few times. Its antigen remains unknown. CDR3 length equals 16 residues. Germline V gene data show CDR1 as SGHDT and CDR2 as YYEEEE. The V gene end was trimmed by 2 bases and the J gene end by 6 bases; junction bases not matched to a gene: 9. With iRepertoire HTBI primers and Arm-PCR of CDR3 regions, TCR beta libraries were built. TCRdb used MiXCR to reprocess the multiplex PCR reads, holding one entry per CDR3 protein. The sample has 450,000 or so distinct CDR3 sequences; around a fifth are singletons. The genes are TRBV5-6 and TRBJ2-5, with 11 positions matching TRBD1. The sequence derives from a female donor with Graves disease. The sequences come from peripheral blood mononuclear cells (PBMCs), collected when the disease was refractory, from a patient treated with antithyroid drugs. Written as DNA, the CDR3 is TGTGCCAGCAGCTTCCGAACCGGGACAGGGGGAAAGACCCAGTACTTC. Its protein product is CASSFRTGTGGKTQYF.